This TCR beta chain was profiled in a study of shared clonotypes between healthy human individuals. The study, taken as a whole, reports: The generation probabilities recorded for non-shared clonotypes fell below those of clonotypes shared by all four donors.

Sequenced by immunoSEQ multiplex PCR; TCRdb stores in-frame clones only, minus some. Among approximately 2,000,000 clones listed, 92% were seen once. All of the donors resided in Nashville, Tennessee, and each was a Caucasian adult. Negatively enriched CD4+ T cells were divided by CD45RA into naive and memory. This CDR3 has 17 amino acids. The trim removed 4 bases at V and 2 bases at J, leaving 7 bases unmatched. Germline CDR1 is SGHRS and CDR2 is YFSETQ. Note on this clone: The antigen remains undetermined.

The clonotype originates from a man younger than 35 in good health. Some clones in this sample may be carry-over from other donors' samples. The sample consisted of naive CD4+ T cells from PBMCs. Subset defined: CD45RA+ positively selected. V and J are TRBV5-1 and TRBJ2-6, with 9 bases identical to TRBD1. CDR3 sequence: CASSVTGGSTGANVLTF. In nucleotides, the CDR3 is TGCGCCAGCAGCGTGACAGGGGGGTCTACTGGGGCCAACGTCCTGACTTTC.